The present entry profiles one T cell receptor beta chain with its context. What it binds is not known. This record belongs to a study of T cells in Graves' hyperthyroidism and ophthalmopathy. The overall study: The initial diagnosis was the point when peripheral blood was collected, ahead of any treatment. Regarding the study as a whole: With a median lead of around 6.7 months before onset, the model predicted ophthalmopathy.

Enrolled ophthalmopathy patients presented with a Clinical Activity Score of at least 3, a NOSPECS grade of at least 4, and disease duration under 3 months. Each 10 ml fresh peripheral blood draw supplied the PBMCs. This CDR3 spans 14 amino acids. With 2 bases removed from V and 4 bases from J, the gap between germline ends came to 11 bases. Germline V gives CDR1 MDHEN, CDR2 SYDVKM. RNA transcripts were the template for amplifying TCR beta CDR3 regions. The HTBI set primed first-round TCR CDR3 RT-PCR. TCRdb called the multiplex PCR reads again in MiXCR, with one record for every CDR3 protein. Counted here are approximately 600,000 distinct CDR3 sequences, 20% to 25% occurring once; the ten biggest clones make up 34%.

The material sequenced was blood. The sequence came from a man aged 25-40 years with Graves' ophthalmopathy. The rearrangement joins TRBV28 to TRBJ1-1; no reliable D call. The CDR3 spells CASSLLGEGTEAFF. As DNA, the CDR3 is TGTGCCAGCAGTTTACTGGGCGAAGGCACTGAAGCTTTCTTT. Supplemented by reference TRBV28 and TRBJ1-1, the full variable domain reads DVKVTQSSRYLVKRTGEKVFLECVQDMDHENMFWYRQDPGLGLRLIYFSYDVKMKEKGDIPEGYSVSREKKERFSLILESASTNQTSMYLCASSLLGEGTEAFFGQGTRLTVV.